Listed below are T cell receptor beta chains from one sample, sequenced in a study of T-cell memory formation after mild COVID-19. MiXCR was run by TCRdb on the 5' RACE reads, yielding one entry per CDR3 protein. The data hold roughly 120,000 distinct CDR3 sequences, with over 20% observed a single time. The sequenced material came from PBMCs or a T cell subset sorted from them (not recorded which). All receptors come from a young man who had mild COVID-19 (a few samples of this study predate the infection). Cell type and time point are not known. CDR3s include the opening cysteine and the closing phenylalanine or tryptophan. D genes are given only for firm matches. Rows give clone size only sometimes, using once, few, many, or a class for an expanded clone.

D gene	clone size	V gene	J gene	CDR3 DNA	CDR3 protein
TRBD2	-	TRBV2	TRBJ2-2	TGTGCCAGCAGTGAAAAGGCTAGCGGGGGATCCGTCGGGGAGCTGTTTTTT	CASSEKASGGSVGELFF
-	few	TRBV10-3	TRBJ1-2	TGTGCCATCAGTGGGGAAGACTATGGCTACACCTTC	CAISGEDYGYTF
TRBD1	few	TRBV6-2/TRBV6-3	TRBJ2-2	TGCGGGACAGGGGGCGAGAACACCGGGGAGCTGTTTTTT	CGTGGENTGELFF
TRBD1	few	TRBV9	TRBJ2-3	TGTGCCAGCAGCGTAGGCGGCGGAGGGACAGGGAGCACAGATACGCAGTATTTT	CASSVGGGGTGSTDTQYF
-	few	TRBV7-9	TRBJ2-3	TGTGCCAGCAGCCCGAGGTCGGGGGAGAGCACAGATACGCAGTATTTT	CASSPRSGESTDTQYF
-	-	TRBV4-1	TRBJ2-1	TGCGCCAGCAGCCCCGCGGGGGCATACAATGAGCAGTTCTTC	CASSPAGAYNEQFF
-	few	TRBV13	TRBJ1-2	TGTGCCAGCAGCTTAGTAGAGTATGGCTACACCTTC	CASSLVEYGYTF
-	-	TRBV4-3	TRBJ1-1	TGCGCCAGCAGCCAAGATATGGTAGAGGCTTTCTTT	CASSQDMVEAFF
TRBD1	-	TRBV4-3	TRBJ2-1	TGCGCCAGCAGCCGCTTGGATACGGGACAGGAGCAGTTCTTC	CASSRLDTGQEQFF
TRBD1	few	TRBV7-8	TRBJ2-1	TGTGCCAGCAGCTTAGTGGGGACAGGGACGTACAATGAGCAGTTCTTC	CASSLVGTGTYNEQFF